Below are 25 T cell receptor beta chains sequenced from a single sample in a study of blood T cells in healthy people across ages. It was with a sample-barcoded 5' primer and a J-beta primer mix that a second PCR of roughly 7 to 12 cycles was run. TCRdb analysed the 5' RACE reads with MiXCR anew, one entry per CDR3 protein. Here the sample spans about 1.5 million distinct CDR3 sequences, about 43% being singletons. Sequences were obtained from blood. The receptors here all came from a woman under 30 in good health.

CDR3: CASSLEGGFRTPFF. The CDR3 coding sequence is TGTGCCAGCAGCCTGGAGGGAGGGTTTCGTACGCCGTTCTTC. This chain connects TRBV7-2 to TRBJ2-1; TRBD2 aligns across 7 bases. The V gene end was trimmed by 5 bases and the J gene end by 15 bases; junction bases not matched to a gene: 16. CDR3 size: 14 residues. The germline V gene has CDR1 SGHTA and CDR2 FQGNSA.

V usage is TRBV5-1 and J usage is TRBJ1-2, with unresolved D. Trimming shortened V by 1 base and J by 5 bases, and 12 bases separated the two germline ends. The CDR3 totals 14 residues. CDR1 is SGHRS and CDR2 is YFSETQ in the germline V gene. The CDR3, as DNA: TGCGCCAGCAGCTTGACAGAATCCTTGTATGGCTACACCTTC. Amino acids: CASSLTESLYGYTF.

V and J are TRBV7-9 and TRBJ2-2; 10 nucleotides align to TRBD1. The germline gives CDR1 SEHNR, CDR2 FQNEAQ (reference sequence). Trimming removed 6 bases from V and 4 bases from J; junction bases left unmatched: 5. The CDR3 consists of 15 residues. The CDR3 is CASRTGGVGTGELFF. The DNA of the CDR3 is TGTGCCAGCAGGACAGGGGGCGTGGGCACCGGGGAGCTGTTTTTT.

The chain carries TRBV2 and TRBJ2-3; unclear D gene. Between the trimmed V and J ends, which lost 3 bases and 2 bases, there was a span of 15 bases. The CDR3 totals 16 residues. The germline CDR1 and CDR2 sequences are SNHLY and FYNNEI. Here the CDR3 DNA reads TGTGCCAGCAGTGAGGCTGACTCTCTATTCACAGATACGCAGTATTTT. It is translated as CASSEADSLFTDTQYF.

This clonotype was seen many times. This chain connects TRBV29-1 to TRBJ1-4; 7 positions agree with TRBD1. The CDR3 extends over 12 amino acids. The V gene's germline CDR1 is SQVTM and CDR2 ANQGSEA. V dropped 8 bases and J dropped 4; count of bases not matched to a gene: 4. Here the CDR3 reads CSTGTDNEKLFF. Written as DNA, the CDR3 is TGCAGCACCGGGACAGATAATGAAAAACTGTTTTTT.

The gene calls are TRBV20-1 and TRBJ2-7; TRBD2 agrees at 9 bases. This CDR3 comprises 17 residues. Germline CDR1 and CDR2: DFQATT and SNEGSKA (reference sequence). The V segment lost 3 bases and the J segment 1 base; nucleotides outside the gene matches: 13. The CDR3 DNA reads TGCAGTGCTAGGGACCCTAAAGTAGCGGGAGTATCCTACGAGCAGTACTTC. Amino acid sequence: CSARDPKVAGVSYEQYF.

The rearrangement uses TRBV20-1 and TRBJ2-7; TRBD1 matches at 9 bases. The ends lost 1 base at V and 7 bases at J; junction bases unmatched: 11. The CDR3 loop spans 15 amino acids. CDR1 and CDR2 from the germline V gene are DFQATT and SNEGSKA (reference sequence). DNA for the CDR3: TGCAGTGCTAGAGTAATTGAGGACAGGGGTTGGGAGCAGTACTTC. Its protein product is CSARVIEDRGWEQYF.

The chain carries TRBV12-3 or TRBV12-4 and TRBJ1-4, with 7 positions matching TRBD1. The V segment lost 3 bases and the J segment 6 bases; nucleotides outside the gene matches: 4. There are 14 residues in the CDR3. The DNA for the CDR3 is TGTGCCAGCAGTTTGAAAGGGGGCGATGAAAAACTGTTTTTT. It translates to CASSLKGGDEKLFF.

The CDR3 loop is CASSPQGDPTDTQYF. CDR3 coding DNA: TGTGCCAGCAGCCCCCAGGGGGACCCCACAGATACGCAGTATTTT. V gene TRBV3-1 combines with J gene TRBJ2-3, with TRBD1 identical over 7 bases. V lost 4 bases to trimming and J lost 2 bases; unmatched junction nucleotides: 6. The germline V gene has CDR1 LGHDT and CDR2 YNNKEL (reference sequence). This CDR3 has 15 residues.

This clonotype was recorded a few times. The chain has TRBV20-1 and TRBJ1-2; D is undetermined. V was clipped by 7 bases and J by 3 bases, with 18 bases between them. Germline V gene data show CDR1 as DFQATT and CDR2 as SNEGSKA (reference sequence). The CDR3 sequence is 14 residues long. In DNA, the CDR3 is TGCAGTGGACAACCGGGAGGCTGGGACTATGGCTACACCTTC. Encoded protein: CSGQPGGWDYGYTF.

The J gene is TRBJ2-7, the V gene TRBV20-1; D gene uncertain. The V gene's germline CDR1 is DFQATT and CDR2 SNEGSKA (reference sequence). The V and J ends lost 0 bases and 1 base respectively, with 13 bases between them. This CDR3 region has 15 residues. The CDR3 region has the DNA TGCAGTGCTAGAGAGGGCGGCCAAGGTTCCTACGAGCAGTACTTC. As protein: CSAREGGQGSYEQYF.

The V and J genes are TRBV5-1 and TRBJ1-1, with a weak D call TRBD1 (5 bases). The V end was cut by 3 bases, the J end by 1 base, with 10 bases between. The CDR3 totals 14 residues. The V gene's germline CDR1 is SGHRS and CDR2 YFSETQ. CDR3 DNA: TGCGCCAGCAGCTCACGGGACGGGAACACTGAAGCTTTCTTT. It specifies CASSSRDGNTEAFF.

At least ten counts were recorded for this clonotype. The chain employs TRBV5-1 and TRBJ2-7; D gene unclear. The CDR3 is 14 amino acids. Trimming took 0 bases from V and 2 from J, leaving 9 bases between them. Germline CDR1 reads SGHRS; CDR2 reads YFSETQ. This CDR3 is CASSLAVETYEQYF. The CDR3 coding sequence is TGCGCCAGCAGCTTGGCGGTAGAAACCTACGAGCAGTACTTC.

This clonotype was counted between two and nine times. This chain links TRBV7-9 with TRBJ2-5; D perhaps matches TRBD2 (6 bases). Trimming shortened V by 1 base and J by 2 bases, and 11 bases separated the two germline ends. The germline gives CDR1 SEHNR, CDR2 FQNEAQ (reference sequence). The CDR3 is 15 amino acids. CDR3 bases: TGTGCCAGCAGCTTAGAACTAGCCCTACAAGAGACCCAGTACTTC. Protein product: CASSLELALQETQYF.

This clonotype was counted once. This chain links TRBV20-1 with TRBJ2-2; 9 bases line up with TRBD2. The length of the CDR3 is 16 residues. The J segment lost 7 bases and the V segment lost 1 base, leaving 10 bases of the junction unmatched. The germline V gene has CDR1 DFQATT and CDR2 SNEGSKA (reference sequence). The CDR3 reads CSARGLAGGPHGELFF. The CDR3 DNA is TGCAGTGCTAGAGGTCTTGCGGGAGGGCCCCACGGGGAGCTGTTTTTT.

This clonotype was observed a few times. V is TRBV6-5 and J is TRBJ2-6; D remains unclear. The CDR3 length is 14 residues. The germline gives CDR1 MNHEY, CDR2 SVGAGI. Trimming took off 6 bases at V and 0 bases at J, with 6 bases between the two ends. The CDR3, as DNA: TGTGCCAGCAGACAACTCTCTGGGGCCAACGTCCTGACTTTC. Translated, it gives CASRQLSGANVLTF.

The chain couples TRBV5-5 to TRBJ1-1; TRBD1 agrees at 10 bases. The CDR3 consists of 16 residues. V lost 3 bases to trimming and J lost 2 bases; unmatched junction nucleotides: 7. Germline V lookup: CDR1 SGHKS, CDR2 YYEKEE (reference sequence). DNA for the CDR3: TGTGCCAGCAGCTGGGGACAGGGGTGGGGTAACACTGAAGCTTTCTTT. Translating gives CASSWGQGWGNTEAFF.

The V call is TRBV6-5, the J call TRBJ1-2, with D maybe TRBD1 (6 bases). The CDR3 loop spans 12 amino acids. V was shortened by 10 bases and J by 8 bases, with 17 bases between the two germline ends. CDR1 and CDR2 from the germline V gene are MNHEY and SVGAGI. The CDR3 spells CATRQALSGYTF. The CDR3, as DNA: TGTGCCACACGACAGGCGTTGTCGGGCTACACCTTC.

The chain employs TRBV18 and TRBJ2-7; 8 nucleotides agree with TRBD1. CDR3 length equals 14 residues. The trim removed 4 bases at V and 4 bases at J, leaving 6 bases unmatched. Germline CDR1 and CDR2: KGHSH and LQKENI. This CDR3 is CASSLAGQEYEQYF. The CDR3 region has the DNA TGTGCCAGCTCACTCGCGGGACAGGAGTACGAGCAGTACTTC. Full variable domain (missing parts from reference TRBV18 and TRBJ2-7): NAGVMQNPRHLVRRRGQEARLRCSPMKGHSHVYWYRQLPEEGLKFMVYLQKENIIDESGMPKERFSAEFPKEGPSILRIQQVVRGDSAAYFCASSLAGQEYEQYFGPGTRLTVT.

This clonotype was found a few times. The chain joins TRBV7-2 to TRBJ2-3, with 10 bases lining up with TRBD2. CDR1 is SGHTA and CDR2 is FQGNSA in the germline V gene. Losses at the gene ends were 5 bases for V and 8 bases for J; bases not matched to a gene: 10. The CDR3 is 15 amino acids. Here the CDR3 DNA reads TGTGCCAGCAGCCCTAGCCTAGCGGGAGACGGTACGCAGTATTTT. Its protein is CASSPSLAGDGTQYF.

This clonotype was observed a handful of times. The chain has TRBV12-3 or TRBV12-4 and TRBJ1-4; no definite D call. The CDR3 is made up of 15 amino acids. The V and J ends lost 1 base and 5 bases respectively, with 11 bases between them. DNA of the CDR3: TGTGCCAGCAGTTTAGGCCCCCGGGGAAATGAAAAACTGTTTTTT. As protein: CASSLGPRGNEKLFF.

J is TRBJ1-5 and V is TRBV6-2 or TRBV6-3; perhaps TRBD1 as D (5 bases). Germline CDR1 is MNHEY and CDR2 is SVGEGT. The CDR3 runs 14 residues. V was shortened by 2 bases and J by 5 bases, with 10 bases between the two germline ends. The CDR3 spells CASSYIGDDQPQHF. The DNA for the CDR3 is TGTGCCAGCAGTTACATAGGGGACGATCAGCCCCAGCATTTT.

Details on this clonotype: Its ends do not fully match the called genes, so a read error is possible. The chain employs TRBV6-2 or TRBV6-3 and TRBJ2-4; D remains ambiguous. TRBJ2-7 matches the DNA end more closely, so the J call is doubtful. Germline loops: CDR1 MNHEY, CDR2 SVGEGT. CDR3 length: 13 amino acids. The CDR3 reads CASSYSGQNEQYF. The CDR3 DNA follows: TGTGCTAGCAGTTACTCCGGCCAAAACGAGCAGTACTTC.

This chain joins TRBV12-3 or TRBV12-4 and TRBJ1-5; D unclear. Trimming left V 3 bases short and J 1 base short, with 13 bases between. The CDR3 sequence is 16 residues long. This chain's CDR3 is CASSLGQAHSNQPQHF. CDR3 coding DNA: TGTGCCAGCAGTTTGGGCCAGGCCCACAGCAATCAGCCCCAGCATTTT.

This chain links TRBV9 with TRBJ2-5, with a weak D call TRBD2 (6 bases). The germline V gene has CDR1 SGDLS and CDR2 YYNGEE. Trimming removed 0 bases at V and 11 bases at J, with 17 bases between. This CDR3 contains 14 residues. The CDR3 spells CASSVEAGQYEQYF. The CDR3 bases are TGTGCCAGCAGCGTAGAGGCGGGGCAATATGAGCAGTACTTC.